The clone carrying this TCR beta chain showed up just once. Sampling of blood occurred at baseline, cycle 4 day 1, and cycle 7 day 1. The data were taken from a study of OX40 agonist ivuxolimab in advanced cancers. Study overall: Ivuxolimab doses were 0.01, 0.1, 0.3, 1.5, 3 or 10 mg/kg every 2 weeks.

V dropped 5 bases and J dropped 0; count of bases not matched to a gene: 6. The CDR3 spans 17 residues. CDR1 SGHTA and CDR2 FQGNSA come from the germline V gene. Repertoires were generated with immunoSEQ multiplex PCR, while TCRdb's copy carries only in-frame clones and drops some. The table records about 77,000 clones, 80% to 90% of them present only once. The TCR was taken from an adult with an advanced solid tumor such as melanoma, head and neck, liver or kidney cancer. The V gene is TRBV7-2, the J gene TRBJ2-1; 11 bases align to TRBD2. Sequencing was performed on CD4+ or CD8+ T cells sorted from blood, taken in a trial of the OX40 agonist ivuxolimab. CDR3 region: CASSMGTSGSSYNEQFF. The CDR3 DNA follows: TGTGCCAGCAGCATGGGGACTAGCGGTAGCTCCTACAATGAGCAGTTCTTC.